One and the same sample provided the 26 T cell receptor beta chains below, sequenced in a study of blood T cell repertoires in COVID-19. The repertoire was sequenced with immunoSEQ multiplex PCR; TCRdb's copy has only in-frame clones and lacks some. The repertoire holds 150,000 to 250,000 clones, with 85% to 95% as singletons. The sequencing input was peripheral blood. The source is a man aged 25 to 40 with COVID-19, enrolled during active disease.

This chain's CDR3 is CASSTRTGVSYEQYF. CDR3 nucleotide sequence: TGTGCCAGTAGTACGCGAACAGGGGTCTCCTACGAGCAGTACTTC. The V gene is TRBV19, the J gene TRBJ2-7, with 7 bases identical to TRBD1. Per the germline V gene, CDR1 is LNHDA and CDR2 is SQIVND (reference sequence). The J segment lost 0 bases and the V segment lost 4 bases, leaving 6 bases of the junction unmatched. The CDR3 totals 15 residues.

The rearrangement links TRBV9 to TRBJ1-2; D remains ambiguous. This CDR3 has 13 residues. Germline V gene sequence: CDR1 SGDLS, CDR2 YYNGEE. V lost 5 bases, J lost 10 bases, and 18 bases lay in between. In nucleotides, the CDR3 is TGTGCCAGCAGATCCGACCCCGAGGGTCCCTACACCTTC. This translates into CASRSDPEGPYTF.

The chain carries TRBV3-1 (or the pseudogene TRBV3-2) and TRBJ1-1; D is perhaps TRBD1 (6 bases). The CDR3 has 15 amino acids. Deletions cut 0 bases from V and 13 bases from J, with 21 bases between. From germline, CDR1 is LGHDT and CDR2 YNNKEL (reference sequence). DNA of the CDR3: TGTGCCAGCAGCCAAGATACAGGGTTTGGGCAGGGTTGTTTCTTT. This translates into CASSQDTGFGQGCFF.

The J gene is TRBJ1-2, the V gene TRBV6-5; D is possibly TRBD1 (6 bases). From germline, CDR1 is MNHEY and CDR2 SVGAGI. V dropped 0 bases and J dropped 5 bases, with 10 bases sitting between them. This CDR3 region has 14 residues. The CDR3 spells CASSYSRQEYGYTF. For the CDR3, the DNA is TGTGCCAGCAGTTACTCGAGACAGGAATATGGCTACACCTTC.

This clone was seen a single time. The chain links TRBV4-2 to TRBJ2-2; 9 bases align to TRBD1. The CDR3 extends over 16 amino acids. CDR1 and CDR2 (germline): LGHNA, YNFKEQ. V gave up 3 bases and J gave up 2 bases; unmatched junction bases: 4. For the CDR3, the DNA is TGTGCCAGCAGCCATCCGGGACAGGGTAACACCGGGGAGCTGTTTTTT. This encodes CASSHPGQGNTGELFF.

The chain is built from TRBV9 and TRBJ1-2; TRBD1 is a possible D gene (6 bases). V dropped 0 bases and J dropped 5 bases, with 14 bases sitting between them. This CDR3 has 15 residues. Germline V gene lookup returns CDR1 SGDLS and CDR2 YYNGEE. CDR3 residues: CASSVGTQGGYGYTF. The CDR3 nucleotides read TGTGCCAGCAGCGTAGGGACACAGGGTGGATATGGCTACACCTTC.

The V gene is TRBV10-3, the J gene TRBJ2-2, with a possible D match to TRBD2 (6 bases). The germline V gene has CDR1 ENHRY and CDR2 SYGVKD. V was trimmed by 7 bases and J by 7 bases, leaving 16 bases between them. The CDR3 extends over 14 amino acids. The CDR3 DNA reads as TGTGCCATCAATTCGGGGGTGTCGGGCGGGGAGCTGTTTTTT. Translation gives CAINSGVSGGELFF.

The chain recombines TRBV27 with TRBJ2-2; no reliable D call. This CDR3 comprises 16 residues. Per germline, CDR1 MNHEY and CDR2 SMNVEV (reference sequence). V dropped 1 base and J dropped 5 bases, with 14 bases sitting between them. CDR3 sequence (DNA): TGTGCCAGCAGTTTATTCACCCCTAGAAGAACCGGGGAGCTGTTTTTT. Protein sequence: CASSLFTPRRTGELFF.

This clone was recorded only once. V gene TRBV6-5 combines with J gene TRBJ1-2; D remains ambiguous. Per the germline V gene, CDR1 is MNHEY and CDR2 is SVGAGI. The CDR3 sequence is 16 residues long. V was cut by 4 bases and J by 8 bases, with 23 bases left in between. This CDR3 is CASSSRARGVPDGYTF. The CDR3 DNA reads TGTGCCAGCAGTTCCAGAGCTCGGGGAGTCCCTGACGGCTACACCTTC.

The chain has TRBV5-4 and TRBJ2-1, with 8 nucleotides matching TRBD1. The length of the CDR3 is 15 residues. From germline, CDR1 is SGHNT and CDR2 YYREEE (reference sequence). V dropped 6 bases and J dropped 0; count of bases not matched to a gene: 5. This CDR3 is CASKIGTGSYNEQFF. In DNA, the CDR3 is TGTGCCAGCAAAATCGGGACAGGCTCCTACAATGAGCAGTTCTTC.

The DNA of the CDR3 is TGCGCCAGCAGCCCGGGACAGGTGGCTCTGGCTGAAGCTTTCTTT. Residues: CASSPGQVALAEAFF. The chain carries TRBV5-1 and TRBJ1-1; 8 bases match TRBD1. The CDR3 consists of 15 residues. The junction had 11 bases not matched to a gene; V was cut back by 4 bases and J by 6 bases. Per the germline V gene, CDR1 is SGHRS and CDR2 is YFSETQ.

Only a few counts were recorded for this clone. The V call is TRBV19, the J call TRBJ2-7, with 7 bases that match TRBD2. The CDR3 totals 13 residues. Trimming at V came to 5 bases and at J to 4 bases, leaving 5 bases not matched to a gene. CDR1 and CDR2 from the germline V gene are LNHDA and SQIVND (reference sequence). The CDR3 DNA reads TGTGCCAGTAGTCAGGGACTACTTTACGAGCAGTACTTC. It encodes CASSQGLLYEQYF.

The V call is TRBV5-1, the J call TRBJ2-3, with TRBD2 matching 9 bases. Germline trimming cut 0 bases from V and 1 base from J; bases unmatched to any gene: 3. The length of the CDR3 is 16 residues. In germline, CDR1 is SGHRS, CDR2 YFSETQ. CDR3 DNA: TGCGCCAGCAGCTTGGAAGCTAGCGGGGGCACAGATACGCAGTATTTT. Its translation is CASSLEASGGTDTQYF.

The genes are TRBV4-1 and TRBJ1-1; D ambiguous. The CDR3 sequence is 15 residues long. Germline CDR1 is MGHRA and CDR2 is YSYEKL. The ends were cut back, 2 bases at V and 2 bases at J, with 12 bases in the middle. CDR3 in DNA: TGCGCCAGCAGCCAAATAGTCGCATCTAACACTGAAGCTTTCTTT. Protein product: CASSQIVASNTEAFF.

V usage is TRBV6-4 and J usage is TRBJ1-5; TRBD1 might be the D (5 bases). The CDR3 runs 17 residues. Trimming removed 7 bases at V and 2 bases at J, with 21 bases between. Germline CDR1 is MRHNA and CDR2 is SNTAGT. The CDR3: CASTTTVWGTGNQPQHF. In DNA form, the CDR3 reads TGTGCCAGCACTACGACAGTCTGGGGAACGGGCAATCAGCCCCAGCATTTT.

The chain recombines TRBV9 with TRBJ1-2; TRBD1 might be the D (5 bases). Germline V gene sequence: CDR1 SGDLS, CDR2 YYNGEE. Trimming shortened V by 3 bases and J by 4 bases, and 7 bases separated the two germline ends. This CDR3 region has 12 residues. This chain's CDR3 is CASSGQSYGYTF. DNA of the CDR3: TGTGCCAGCAGCGGACAGAGCTATGGCTACACCTTC.

The chain links TRBV29-1 to TRBJ2-7, with D unresolved. Per the germline V gene, CDR1 is SQVTM and CDR2 is ANQGSEA. V gave up 4 bases and J gave up 3 bases, with 7 bases separating them. This CDR3 is built from 11 residues. CDR3 loop: CSVVSGYEQYF. In DNA, the CDR3 is TGCAGCGTTGTGTCCGGCTACGAGCAGTACTTC.

J is TRBJ1-6 and V is TRBV18; no reliable D call. CDR1 and CDR2 (germline): KGHSH, LQKENI. The CDR3 has 15 residues. The V and J ends lost 2 bases and 5 bases respectively, with 10 bases between them. The CDR3 DNA follows: TGTGCCAGCTCACCAAGCGGGAATAATAATTCACCCCTCCACTTT. Translating it yields CASSPSGNNNSPLHF.

J is TRBJ2-5 and V is TRBV9, with D unresolved. The length of the CDR3 is 16 residues. With 0 bases removed from V and 2 bases from J, the gap between germline ends came to 14 bases. Germline V gives CDR1 SGDLS, CDR2 YYNGEE. The CDR3 sequence is CASSVGIRPLQETQYF. In DNA form, the CDR3 reads TGTGCCAGCAGCGTAGGGATTAGACCACTACAAGAGACCCAGTACTTC.

This chain links TRBV11-2 with TRBJ2-2; tentatively, D is TRBD1 (6 bases). Between the trimmed V and J ends, which lost 5 bases and 4 bases, there was a span of 17 bases. This CDR3 has 16 amino acids. CDR1 and CDR2 (germline): SGHAT, FQNNGV. Here the CDR3 reads CASSRMGPGATGELFF. For the CDR3, the DNA is TGTGCCAGCAGCCGTATGGGCCCAGGGGCCACCGGGGAGCTGTTTTTT.

This chain links TRBV19 with TRBJ1-5; 8 nucleotides agree with TRBD1. Germline CDR1 LNHDA, CDR2 SQIVND (reference sequence). V gave up 7 bases and J gave up 4 bases; unmatched junction bases: 6. CDR3 size: 14 residues. CDR3 nucleotide sequence: TGTGCCAGTAAAACCGGACAGGGAAATCAGCCCCAGCATTTT. This gives the protein CASKTGQGNQPQHF.

The chain employs TRBV19 and TRBJ1-6, with 7 bases lining up with TRBD1. V lost 6 bases, J lost 6 bases, and 11 bases stayed unmatched. Germline lookup yields CDR1 LNHDA and CDR2 SQIVND (reference sequence). The CDR3 is 16 residues long. The CDR3 region has the DNA TGTGCCAGTAGAAGGGGGCAGGAGGCGGGTAATTCACCCCTCCACTTT. Translating it yields CASRRGQEAGNSPLHF. Variable domain in full (rest from reference TRBV19 and TRBJ1-6): DGGITQSPKYLFRKEGQNVTLSCEQNLNHDAMYWYRQDPGQGLRLIYYSQIVNDFQKGDIAEGYSVSREKKESFPLTVTSAQKNPTAFYLCASRRGQEAGNSPLHFGNGTRLTVT.

The rearrangement joins TRBV6-6 to TRBJ2-6; D is undetermined. Germline values: CDR1 MNHNY, CDR2 SVGAGI (reference sequence). Between the trimmed V and J ends, which lost 6 bases and 1 base, there was a span of 7 bases. The CDR3 consists of 14 residues. CDR3 in DNA: TGTGCCAGCAGAAGAGGTTCTGGGGCCAACGTCCTGACTTTC. Translating gives CASRRGSGANVLTF.

The J gene is TRBJ1-1, the V gene TRBV5-1; 8 nucleotides agree with TRBD1. This CDR3 contains 16 residues. From germline, CDR1 is SGHRS and CDR2 YFSETQ. J lost 4 bases, V lost 0 bases, and 8 bases had no gene match. Written as DNA, the CDR3 is TGCGCCAGCAGCTTGGGGGCAGGGGGCGCAGGCACTGAAGCTTTCTTT. This translates into CASSLGAGGAGTEAFF.

This chain joins TRBV11-2 and TRBJ1-3; D gene uncertain. Germline-derived CDR1 and CDR2 are SGHAT and FQNNGV. The V gene lost 1 base and the J gene lost 4 bases, with 5 bases spanning the gap. This CDR3 comprises 13 residues. As DNA, the CDR3 is TGTGCCAGCAGCTTAGGAGGGGGAAACACCATATATTTT. Encoded protein: CASSLGGGNTIYF.

This chain connects TRBV6-4 to TRBJ1-5, with D hard to call. Trimming left V 3 bases short and J 5 bases short, with 8 bases between. CDR1 and CDR2 (germline): MRHNA, SNTAGT. CDR3 length: 13 residues. CDR3 sequence (DNA): TGTGCCAGCAGTGAAAACTTTGATCAGCCCCAGCATTTT. Protein: CASSENFDQPQHF.